This T cell receptor (beta chain) was documented in a study of Graves' ophthalmopathy and Graves' hyperthyroidism. Findings and limits, study-wide: Ophthalmopathy was separated from stable hyperthyroidism by a 13-signature model with roughly 90% sensitivity and about 79% specificity.

PBMCs came from 10 ml of fresh peripheral blood. This clonotype occurred many times. What it recognizes is unknown. Scientists amplified the TCR beta CDR3 regions from RNA transcripts. Second-round multiplex PCR came after a first-round RT-PCR that employed HTBI primers. TCRdb called the multiplex PCR reads again in MiXCR, with one record for every CDR3 protein. The sample shows fewer than 350,000 distinct CDR3 sequences, 17% of them seen only once. The ends were cut back, 9 bases at V and 1 base at J, with 12 bases in the middle. Germline V gene sequence: CDR1 LGHNA, CDR2 YSLEER. This CDR3 has 13 amino acids.

The sequenced sample was peripheral blood. This TCR was recovered from an adult man with Graves' ophthalmopathy. The J gene is TRBJ1-1, the V gene TRBV4-3; D is unclear. The CDR3 loop is CASAAASNTEAFF. In nucleotides, the CDR3 is TGCGCCAGTGCCGCGGCTTCGAACACTGAAGCTTTCTTT.